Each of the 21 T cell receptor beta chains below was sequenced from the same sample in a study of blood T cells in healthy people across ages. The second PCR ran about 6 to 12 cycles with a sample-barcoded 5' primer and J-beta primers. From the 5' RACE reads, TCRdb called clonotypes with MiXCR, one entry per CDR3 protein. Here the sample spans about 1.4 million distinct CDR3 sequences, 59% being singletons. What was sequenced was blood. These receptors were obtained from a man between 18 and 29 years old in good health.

CDR3 residues: CASSTGWTEAFF. The CDR3 region has the DNA TGTGCCAGCAGCACCGGTTGGACTGAAGCTTTCTTT. This chain links TRBV7-2 with TRBJ1-1; D is undetermined. In germline, CDR1 is SGHTA, CDR2 FQGNSA. There are 12 residues in the CDR3. V shed 5 bases and J shed 5 bases, with 9 bases lying between them.

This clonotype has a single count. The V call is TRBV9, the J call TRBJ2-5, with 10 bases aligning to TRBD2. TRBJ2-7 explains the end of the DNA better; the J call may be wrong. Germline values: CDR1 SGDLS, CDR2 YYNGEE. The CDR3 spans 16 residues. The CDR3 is CASSVTPSGSLAEQYF. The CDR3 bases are TGTGCCAGCAGCGTGACCCCTAGCGGGAGTTTAGCCGAGCAGTACTTC.

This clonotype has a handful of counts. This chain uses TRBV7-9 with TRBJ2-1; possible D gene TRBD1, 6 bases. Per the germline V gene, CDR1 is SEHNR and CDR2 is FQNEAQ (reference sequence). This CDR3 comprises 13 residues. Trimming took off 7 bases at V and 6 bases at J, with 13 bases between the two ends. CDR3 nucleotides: TGTGCCAGCACCCACCCACAGGGCAATGAGCAGTTCTTC. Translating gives CASTHPQGNEQFF.

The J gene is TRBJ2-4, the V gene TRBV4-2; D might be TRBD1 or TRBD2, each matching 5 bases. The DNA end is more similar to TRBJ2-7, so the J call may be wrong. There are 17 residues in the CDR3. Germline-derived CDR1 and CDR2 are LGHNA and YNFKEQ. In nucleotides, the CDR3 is TGTGCCAGCAGCCAAGATGGGGGTGAAAGGGACCTCAACGAGCAGTACTTC. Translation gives CASSQDGGERDLNEQYF.

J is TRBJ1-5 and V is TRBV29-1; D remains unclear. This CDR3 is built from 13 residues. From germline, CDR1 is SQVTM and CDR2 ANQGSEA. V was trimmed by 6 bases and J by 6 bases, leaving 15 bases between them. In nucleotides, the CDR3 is TGCAGCGTCCGGACCAGCGATGGTCAGCCCCAGCATTTT. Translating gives CSVRTSDGQPQHF.

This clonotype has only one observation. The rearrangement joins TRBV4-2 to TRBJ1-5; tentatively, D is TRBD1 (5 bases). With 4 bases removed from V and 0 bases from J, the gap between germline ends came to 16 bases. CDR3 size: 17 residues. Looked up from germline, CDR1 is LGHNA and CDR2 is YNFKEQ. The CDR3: CASSLGTHPNSNQPQHF. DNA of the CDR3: TGTGCCAGCAGCCTAGGGACTCATCCTAATAGCAATCAGCCCCAGCATTTT.

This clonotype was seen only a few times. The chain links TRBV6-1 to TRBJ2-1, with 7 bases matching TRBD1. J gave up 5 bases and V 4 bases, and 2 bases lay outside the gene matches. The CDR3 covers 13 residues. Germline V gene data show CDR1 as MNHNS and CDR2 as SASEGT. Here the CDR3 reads CASSGDSHNEQFF. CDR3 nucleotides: TGTGCCAGCAGTGGGGACAGTCACAATGAGCAGTTCTTC.

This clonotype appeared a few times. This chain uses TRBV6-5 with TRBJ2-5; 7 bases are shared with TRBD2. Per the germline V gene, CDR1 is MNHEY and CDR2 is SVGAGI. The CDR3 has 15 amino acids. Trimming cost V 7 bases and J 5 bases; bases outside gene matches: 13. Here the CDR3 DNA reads TGTGCCAGCAAGGGAGGGAGGAGTTTCTGGGAGACCCAGTACTTC. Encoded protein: CASKGGRSFWETQYF.

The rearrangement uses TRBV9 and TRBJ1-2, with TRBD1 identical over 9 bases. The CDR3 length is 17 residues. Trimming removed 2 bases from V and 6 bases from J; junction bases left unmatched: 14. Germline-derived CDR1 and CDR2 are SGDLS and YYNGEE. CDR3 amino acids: CASSVSYPTGGADGYTF. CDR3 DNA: TGTGCCAGCAGCGTTAGCTACCCAACAGGGGGCGCGGATGGCTACACCTTC.

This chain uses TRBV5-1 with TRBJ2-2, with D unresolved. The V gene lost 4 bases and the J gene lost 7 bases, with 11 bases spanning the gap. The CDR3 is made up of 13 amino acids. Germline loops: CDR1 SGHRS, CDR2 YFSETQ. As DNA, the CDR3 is TGCGCCAGCAGCGCCAGGACGGACGGGGAGCTGTTTTTT. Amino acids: CASSARTDGELFF. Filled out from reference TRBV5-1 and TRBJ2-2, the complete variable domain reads KAGVTQTPRYLIKTRGQQVTLSCSPISGHRSVSWYQQTPGQGLQFLFEYFSETQRNKGNFPGRFSGRQFSNSRSEMNVSTLELGDSALYLCASSARTDGELFFGEGSRLTVL.

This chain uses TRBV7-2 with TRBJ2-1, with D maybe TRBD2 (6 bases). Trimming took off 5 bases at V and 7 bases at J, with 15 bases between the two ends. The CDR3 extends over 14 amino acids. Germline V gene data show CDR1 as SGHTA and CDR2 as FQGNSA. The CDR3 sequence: CASSGEATGNEQFF. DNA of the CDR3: TGTGCCAGCAGCGGGGAGGCGACCGGGAATGAGCAGTTCTTC. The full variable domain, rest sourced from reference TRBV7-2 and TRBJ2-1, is GAGVSQSPSNKVTEKGKDVELRCDPISGHTALYWYRQSLGQGLEFLIYFQGNSAPDKSGLPSDRFSAERTGGSVSTLTIQRTQQEDSAVYLCASSGEATGNEQFFGPGTRLTVL.

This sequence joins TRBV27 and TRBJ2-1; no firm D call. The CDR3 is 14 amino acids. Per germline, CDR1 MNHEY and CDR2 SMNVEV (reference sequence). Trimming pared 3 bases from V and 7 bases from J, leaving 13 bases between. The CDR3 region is CASSFYGPGNEQFF. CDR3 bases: TGTGCCAGCAGTTTTTACGGGCCCGGAAATGAGCAGTTCTTC.

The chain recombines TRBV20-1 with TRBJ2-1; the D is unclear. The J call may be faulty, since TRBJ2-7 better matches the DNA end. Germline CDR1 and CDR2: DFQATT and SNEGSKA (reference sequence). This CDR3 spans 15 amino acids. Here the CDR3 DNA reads TGCAGTGCTAGAGATCCCCGGAGCTCCTACAATGAGCAGTACTTC. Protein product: CSARDPRSSYNEQYF.

This chain's CDR3 is CASSLPPGGANTGELFF. CDR3 nucleotide sequence: TGTGCCAGCAGTTTACCGCCCGGAGGGGCCAACACCGGGGAGCTGTTTTTT. The rearrangement joins TRBV28 to TRBJ2-2, with D possibly being TRBD2 (6 bases). V lost 2 bases and J lost 2, with 15 bases in between. CDR1 MDHEN and CDR2 SYDVKM come from the germline V gene. This CDR3 contains 17 residues.

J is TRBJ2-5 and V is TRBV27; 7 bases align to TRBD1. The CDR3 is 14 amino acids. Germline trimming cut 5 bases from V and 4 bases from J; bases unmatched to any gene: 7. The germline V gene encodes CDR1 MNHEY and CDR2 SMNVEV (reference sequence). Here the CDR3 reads CASSVKGAGETQYF. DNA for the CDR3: TGTGCCAGCAGTGTAAAGGGGGCGGGAGAGACCCAGTACTTC.

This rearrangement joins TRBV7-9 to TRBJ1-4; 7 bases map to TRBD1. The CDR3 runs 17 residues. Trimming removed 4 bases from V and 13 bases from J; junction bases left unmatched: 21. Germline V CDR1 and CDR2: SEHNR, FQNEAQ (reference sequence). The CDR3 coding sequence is TGTGCCAGCAGCTCGGCCGTCCAGGGGGGCAAGACATTTGGACTGTTTTTT. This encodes CASSSAVQGGKTFGLFF.

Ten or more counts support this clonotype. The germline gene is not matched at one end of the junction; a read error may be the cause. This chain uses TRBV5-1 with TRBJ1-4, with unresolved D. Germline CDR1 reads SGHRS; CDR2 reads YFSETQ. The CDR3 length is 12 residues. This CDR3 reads CASSLVGEKLFF. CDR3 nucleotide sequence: TGTGCCAGCAGCTTAGTCGGCGAAAAACTGTTTTTT.

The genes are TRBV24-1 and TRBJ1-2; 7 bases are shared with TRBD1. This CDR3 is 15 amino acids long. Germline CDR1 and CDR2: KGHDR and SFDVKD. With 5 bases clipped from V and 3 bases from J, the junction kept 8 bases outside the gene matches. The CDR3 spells CATSAGTDTYYGYTF. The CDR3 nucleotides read TGTGCCACCAGTGCCGGGACAGACACTTACTATGGCTACACCTTC.

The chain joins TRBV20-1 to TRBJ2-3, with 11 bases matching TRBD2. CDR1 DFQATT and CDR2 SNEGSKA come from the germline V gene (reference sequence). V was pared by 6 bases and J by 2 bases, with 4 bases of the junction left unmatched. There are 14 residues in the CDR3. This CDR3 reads CSAGTSGFTDTQYF. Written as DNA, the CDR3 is TGCAGTGCGGGGACTAGCGGTTTCACAGATACGCAGTATTTT.

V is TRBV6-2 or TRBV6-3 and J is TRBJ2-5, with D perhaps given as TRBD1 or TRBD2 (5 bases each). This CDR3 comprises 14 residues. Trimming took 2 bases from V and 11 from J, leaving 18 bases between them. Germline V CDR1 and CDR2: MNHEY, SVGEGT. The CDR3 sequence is CASSYGAGLAEQYF. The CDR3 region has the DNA TGTGCCAGCAGTTACGGGGCGGGCCTCGCGGAGCAGTACTTC.

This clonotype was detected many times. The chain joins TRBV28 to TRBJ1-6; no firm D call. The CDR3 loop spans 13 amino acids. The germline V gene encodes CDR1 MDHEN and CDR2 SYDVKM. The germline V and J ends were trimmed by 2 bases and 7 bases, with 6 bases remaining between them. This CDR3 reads CASSLGRNSPLHF. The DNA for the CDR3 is TGTGCCAGCAGTTTAGGACGAAATTCACCCCTCCACTTT.